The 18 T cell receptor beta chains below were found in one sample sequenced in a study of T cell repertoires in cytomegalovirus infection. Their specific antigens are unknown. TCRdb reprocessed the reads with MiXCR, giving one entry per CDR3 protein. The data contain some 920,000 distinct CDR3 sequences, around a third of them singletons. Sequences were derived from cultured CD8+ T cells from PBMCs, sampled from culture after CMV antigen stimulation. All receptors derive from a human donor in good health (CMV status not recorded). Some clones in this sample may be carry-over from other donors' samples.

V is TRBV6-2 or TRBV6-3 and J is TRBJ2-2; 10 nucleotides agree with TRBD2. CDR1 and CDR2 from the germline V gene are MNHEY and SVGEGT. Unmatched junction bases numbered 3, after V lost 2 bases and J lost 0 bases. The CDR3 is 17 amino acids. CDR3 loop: CASSYTLAGANTGELFF. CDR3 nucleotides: TGTGCCAGCAGTTACACCCTAGCGGGGGCGAACACCGGGGAGCTGTTTTTT.

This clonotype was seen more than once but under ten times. The CDR3 bases are TGTGCCAGCAGTGAAGCGGGACAGTCCGATCCGGGCTATGGCTACACCTTC. This codes for CASSEAGQSDPGYGYTF. The genes are TRBV2 and TRBJ1-2, with 7 bases identical to TRBD1. The junction had 11 bases not matched to a gene; V was cut back by 0 bases and J by 4 bases. Per the germline V gene, CDR1 is SNHLY and CDR2 is FYNNEI. The CDR3 is 17 residues long.

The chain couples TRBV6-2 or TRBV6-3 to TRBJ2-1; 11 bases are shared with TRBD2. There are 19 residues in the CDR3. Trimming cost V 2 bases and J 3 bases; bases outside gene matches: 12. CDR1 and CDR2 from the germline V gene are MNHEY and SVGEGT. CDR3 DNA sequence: TGTGCCAGCAGTTACACCCCGTGGCTAGCGGGGGGAAACTACAATGAGCAGTTCTTC. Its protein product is CASSYTPWLAGGNYNEQFF.

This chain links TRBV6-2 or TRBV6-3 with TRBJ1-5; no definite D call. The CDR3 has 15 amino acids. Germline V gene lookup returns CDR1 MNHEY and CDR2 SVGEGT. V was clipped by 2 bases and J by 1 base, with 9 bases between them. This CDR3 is CASSYRGSSNQPQHF. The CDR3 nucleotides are TGTGCCAGCAGTTACAGAGGGTCCAGCAATCAGCCCCAGCATTTT.

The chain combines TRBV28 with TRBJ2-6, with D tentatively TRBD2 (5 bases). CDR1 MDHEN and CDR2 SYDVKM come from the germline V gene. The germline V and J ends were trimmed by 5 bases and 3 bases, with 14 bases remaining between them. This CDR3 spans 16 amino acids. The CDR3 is CASSGVSAGGANVLTF. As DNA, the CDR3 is TGTGCCAGCAGTGGAGTATCGGCGGGTGGGGCCAACGTCCTGACTTTC.

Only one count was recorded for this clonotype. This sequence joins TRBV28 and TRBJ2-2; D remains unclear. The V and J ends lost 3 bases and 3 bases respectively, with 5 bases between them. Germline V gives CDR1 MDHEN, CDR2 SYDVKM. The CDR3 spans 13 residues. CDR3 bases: TGTGCCAGCAGTTTCATAGACACCGGGGAGCTGTTTTTT. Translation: CASSFIDTGELFF.

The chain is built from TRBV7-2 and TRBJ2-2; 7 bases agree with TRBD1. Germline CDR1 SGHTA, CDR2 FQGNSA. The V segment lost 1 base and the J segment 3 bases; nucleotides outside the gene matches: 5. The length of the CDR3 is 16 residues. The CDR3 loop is CASSLEGGGHTGELFF. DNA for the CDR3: TGTGCCAGCAGCTTAGAAGGGGGCGGTCACACCGGGGAGCTGTTTTTT.

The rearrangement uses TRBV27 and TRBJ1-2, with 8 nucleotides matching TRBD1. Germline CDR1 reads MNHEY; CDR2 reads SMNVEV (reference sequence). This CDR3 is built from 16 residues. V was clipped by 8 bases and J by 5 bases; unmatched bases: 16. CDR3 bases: TGTGCCAGCCTCCTCCTTAATCCGGACAGGGATTATGGCTACACCTTC. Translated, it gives CASLLLNPDRDYGYTF.

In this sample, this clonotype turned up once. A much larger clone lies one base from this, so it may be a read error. The CDR3 sequence: CASSLRGVGAAGEQFF. CDR3 sequence (DNA): TGTGCCAGCAGCTTAAGGGGAGTGGGGGCCGCCGGTGAGCAGTTCTTC. This chain uses TRBV7-6 with TRBJ2-1; tentative D call: TRBD1 (6 bases). Deletions cut 2 bases from V and 9 bases from J, with 20 bases between. Germline V gene sequence: CDR1 SGHVS, CDR2 FNYEAQ. The CDR3 covers 16 residues.

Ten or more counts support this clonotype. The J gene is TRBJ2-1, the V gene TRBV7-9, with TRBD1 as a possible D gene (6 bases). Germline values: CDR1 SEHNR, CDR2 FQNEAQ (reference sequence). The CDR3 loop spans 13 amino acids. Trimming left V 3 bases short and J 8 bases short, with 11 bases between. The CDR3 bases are TGTGCCAGCAGCTTGAGGGGGTTCGATGAGCAGTTCTTC. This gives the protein CASSLRGFDEQFF.

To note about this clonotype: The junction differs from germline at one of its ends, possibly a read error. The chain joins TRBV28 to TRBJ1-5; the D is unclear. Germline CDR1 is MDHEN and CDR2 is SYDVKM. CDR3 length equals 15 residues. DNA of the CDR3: TGTGCCAACAGTTTTGCCAAAAAGAGCAATCAGCCCCAGCATTTT. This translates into CANSFAKKSNQPQHF.

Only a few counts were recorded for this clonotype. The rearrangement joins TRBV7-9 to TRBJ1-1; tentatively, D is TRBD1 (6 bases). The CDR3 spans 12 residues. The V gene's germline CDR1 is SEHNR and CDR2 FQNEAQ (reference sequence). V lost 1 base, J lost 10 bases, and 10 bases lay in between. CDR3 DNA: TGTGCCAGCAGCTTAGACGGGGGCCTAGCTTTCTTT. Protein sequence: CASSLDGGLAFF.

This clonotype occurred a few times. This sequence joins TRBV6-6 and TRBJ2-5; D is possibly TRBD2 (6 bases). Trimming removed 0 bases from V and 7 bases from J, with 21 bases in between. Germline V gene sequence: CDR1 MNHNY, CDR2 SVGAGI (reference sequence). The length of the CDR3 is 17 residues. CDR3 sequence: CASSYSKLGGAGGTQYF. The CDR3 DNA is TGTGCCAGCAGTTACTCGAAATTGGGCGGGGCCGGCGGGACCCAGTACTTC.

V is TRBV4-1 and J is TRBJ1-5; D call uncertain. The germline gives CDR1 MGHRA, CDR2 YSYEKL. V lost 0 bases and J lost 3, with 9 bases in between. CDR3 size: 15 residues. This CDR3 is CASSQDGRHNQPQHF. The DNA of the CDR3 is TGCGCCAGCAGCCAAGACGGCAGGCACAATCAGCCCCAGCATTTT.

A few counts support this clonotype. CDR3 region: CASSLDVYGSSYEQYV. CDR3 nucleotides: TGTGCCAGCAGCTTAGACGTTTACGGGAGCTCCTACGAGCAGTACGTC. This chain joins TRBV7-9 and TRBJ2-7; D perhaps matches TRBD2 (6 bases). The CDR3 sequence is 16 residues long. V lost 1 base to trimming and J lost 0 bases, with 13 bases between them. Germline V gene lookup returns CDR1 SEHNR and CDR2 FQNEAQ (reference sequence).

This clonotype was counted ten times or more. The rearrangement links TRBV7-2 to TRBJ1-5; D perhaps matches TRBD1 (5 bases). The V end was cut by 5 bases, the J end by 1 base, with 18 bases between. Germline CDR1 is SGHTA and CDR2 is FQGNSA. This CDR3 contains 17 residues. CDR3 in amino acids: CASSPPGLGRSNQPQHF. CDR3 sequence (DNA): TGTGCCAGCAGCCCACCAGGGCTCGGCCGGAGCAATCAGCCCCAGCATTTT.

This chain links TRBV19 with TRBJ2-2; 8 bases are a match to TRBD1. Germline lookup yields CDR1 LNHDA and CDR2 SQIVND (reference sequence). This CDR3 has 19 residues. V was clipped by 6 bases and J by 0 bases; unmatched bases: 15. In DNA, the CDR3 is TGTGCCAGTAGGGCGTATCCGGGACAGGTTCCTCCGAACACCGGGGAGCTGTTTTTT. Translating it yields CASRAYPGQVPPNTGELFF. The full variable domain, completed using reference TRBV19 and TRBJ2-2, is DGGITQSPKYLFRKEGQNVTLSCEQNLNHDAMYWYRQDPGQGLRLIYYSQIVNDFQKGDIAEGYSVSREKKESFPLTVTSAQKNPTAFYLCASRAYPGQVPPNTGELFFGEGSRLTVL.

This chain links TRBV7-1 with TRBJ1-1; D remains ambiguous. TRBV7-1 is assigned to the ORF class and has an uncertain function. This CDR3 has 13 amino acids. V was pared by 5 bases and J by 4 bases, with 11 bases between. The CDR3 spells CASSPPPGTEAFF. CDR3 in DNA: TGTGCCAGCAGCCCCCCCCCAGGCACTGAAGCTTTCTTT.